This T cell receptor beta chain appears in the sequencing data of a study of blood T cell repertoires in COVID-19. Background on the study: Samples of COVID-19 (acute and convalescent) were obtained from the United States, Italy and Spain. The cDNA or gDNA used as material had been derived from T cells, B-cell-depleted T cells, or PBMCs.

Judged by abundance, this clone is medium-sized. Source study methods: Amplification of reference gene primers was used by the study to estimate nucleated cell counts. Measured with immunoSEQ multiplex PCR; TCRdb has only the in-frame clones, and not every one. The V and J calls and clone size come from that table; D and trimming were worked out from the DNA. The data hold 110,000 to 150,000 clones, with about four fifths observed a single time. The germline V and J ends were trimmed by 4 bases and 8 bases, with 12 bases remaining between them. This CDR3 contains 13 residues. Germline V lookup: CDR1 SNHLY, CDR2 FYNNEI.

The J gene is TRBJ1-3, the V gene TRBV2; D call uncertain. The source material was peripheral blood. The TCR sequence derives from a woman of 80 years or more in a cohort sampled during active or convalescent COVID-19. CDR3 sequence reads: CASSGALGHTIYF. The CDR3 nucleotides are TGTGCCAGCAGTGGAGCTCTGGGCCACACCATATATTTT.